A single sample gave rise to the 24 T cell receptor beta chains below, sequenced in a study of blood T cell repertoires in COVID-19. Generated by immunoSEQ multiplex PCR, the TCRdb table keeps only in-frame clones and is missing some. The sample has roughly 210,000 clones; approximately 81% are singletons. The sequenced sample consisted of peripheral blood. The origin of the receptors is an elderly woman with COVID-19, enrolled during active disease.

CDR3 region: CASSVTTGTPAYEQYV. The CDR3 coding sequence is TGTGCCAGCAGTGTAACAACCGGGACTCCCGCCTACGAGCAGTACGTC. V usage is TRBV6-1 and J usage is TRBJ2-7, with D possibly matching TRBD2 (6 bases). Germline V gene data show CDR1 as MNHNS and CDR2 as SASEGT. The V end lost 4 bases, the J end lost 2 bases, and 18 bases lay between the germline ends. This CDR3 contains 16 residues.

V usage is TRBV19 and J usage is TRBJ1-1; D is undetermined. The CDR3 loop spans 13 amino acids. CDR1 is LNHDA, CDR2 SQIVND, per germline (reference sequence). Trimming shortened V by 10 bases and J by 1 base, and 13 bases separated the two germline ends. The CDR3 sequence: CAIKRRENTEAFF. The DNA of the CDR3 is TGTGCCATAAAACGACGGGAGAACACTGAAGCTTTCTTT.

V is TRBV11-2 and J is TRBJ1-1, with D perhaps TRBD1 (5 bases). CDR1 SGHAT and CDR2 FQNNGV come from the germline V gene. This CDR3 has 13 amino acids. Deletions cut 11 bases from V and 2 bases from J, with 15 bases between. The chain's CDR3 is CALGGSVNTEAFF. In DNA, the CDR3 is TGTGCCTTGGGGGGGTCGGTCAACACTGAAGCTTTCTTT.

This clone was seen more than once but under ten times. The chain has TRBV3-1 (or the pseudogene TRBV3-2) and TRBJ1-1; D not certain. Germline V lookup: CDR1 LGHDT, CDR2 YNNKEL (reference sequence). Trimming took off 1 base at V and 0 bases at J, with 6 bases between the two ends. This CDR3 has 14 amino acids. The CDR3 reads CASSQVGVNTEAFF. DNA of the CDR3: TGTGCCAGCAGCCAAGTCGGAGTGAACACTGAAGCTTTCTTT.

V gene TRBV7-2 combines with J gene TRBJ2-1, with 9 bases identical to TRBD2. The germline V gene encodes CDR1 SGHTA and CDR2 FQGNSA. The trim removed 6 bases at V and 3 bases at J, leaving 9 bases unmatched. The CDR3 consists of 16 residues. The CDR3 sequence: CASRPDLAGIYNEQFF. CDR3 DNA: TGTGCCAGCAGGCCGGATCTAGCGGGGATCTACAATGAGCAGTTCTTC.

The chain combines TRBV9 with TRBJ1-3; D is undetermined. The V gene lost 0 bases and the J gene lost 0 bases, with 7 bases spanning the gap. CDR3 length: 15 residues. Germline loops: CDR1 SGDLS, CDR2 YYNGEE. Written as DNA, the CDR3 is TGTGCCAGCAGCGTAGAGATGGCCTCTGGAAACACCATATATTTT. It is translated as CASSVEMASGNTIYF.

The V and J genes are TRBV28 and TRBJ2-3; TRBD1 might be the D (6 bases). Between the trimmed V and J ends, which lost 5 bases and 4 bases, there was a span of 16 bases. Looked up from germline, CDR1 is MDHEN and CDR2 is SYDVKM. The CDR3 is 15 amino acids. The CDR3 sequence: CASSPRGGGADTQYF. The CDR3 DNA sequence: TGTGCCAGCAGTCCCCGAGGGGGTGGGGCAGATACGCAGTATTTT.

The genes are TRBV5-1 and TRBJ2-1; D call uncertain. The CDR3 is made up of 15 amino acids. The V gene's germline CDR1 is SGHRS and CDR2 YFSETQ. Trimming stripped 4 bases from V and 0 bases from J, with 11 bases between. CDR3 loop: CASSTGWSSYNEQFF. The CDR3 nucleotides are TGCGCCAGCAGCACCGGTTGGTCCTCCTACAATGAGCAGTTCTTC.

V is TRBV4-2 and J is TRBJ2-5; 13 nucleotides match TRBD2. Germline-derived CDR1 and CDR2 are LGHNA and YNFKEQ. The CDR3 extends over 18 amino acids. The V segment lost 5 bases and the J segment 5 bases; nucleotides outside the gene matches: 14. The CDR3 nucleotides are TGTGCCAGCAGCTCCGCTGGGACTAGCGGGGTCGGGGCGGAGACCCAGTACTTC. Protein product: CASSSAGTSGVGAETQYF.

The chain couples TRBV20-1 to TRBJ2-1; no firm D call. In germline, CDR1 is DFQATT, CDR2 SNEGSKA (reference sequence). Between the trimmed V and J ends, which lost 0 bases and 10 bases, there was a span of 7 bases. The CDR3 spans 11 residues. The CDR3 bases are TGCAGTGCTAGAGATTTAAGCGAGCAGTTCTTC. Protein sequence: CSARDLSEQFF.

The chain links TRBV19 to TRBJ1-2; TRBD1 is a possible D gene (5 bases). Trimming took off 5 bases at V and 7 bases at J, with 20 bases between the two ends. Germline CDR1 is LNHDA and CDR2 is SQIVND (reference sequence). The CDR3 has 15 residues. The CDR3 sequence is CASSPGGLAGSGYTF. For the CDR3, the DNA is TGTGCCAGTAGTCCGGGGGGACTGGCGGGGAGTGGCTACACCTTC.

This clone has only one observation. This chain joins TRBV20-1 and TRBJ2-6; D is unresolved. The CDR3 contains 14 residues. The germline CDR1 and CDR2 sequences are DFQATT and SNEGSKA (reference sequence). Trimming cost V 3 bases and J 0 bases, with 6 bases left between them. CDR3 nucleotide sequence: TGCAGTGCTAGTTACAGCTCTGGGGCCAACGTCCTGACTTTC. Its protein product is CSASYSSGANVLTF.

J is TRBJ2-3 and V is TRBV30; 10 bases map to TRBD2. Trimming removed 0 bases from V and 6 bases from J; junction bases left unmatched: 9. CDR1 and CDR2 from the germline V gene are GTSNPN and SVGIG (reference sequence). The CDR3 totals 16 residues. The CDR3 DNA sequence: TGTGCCTGGAGTGTGGGGCTAGCGGGAGTGATGGATACGCAGTATTTT. Translating gives CAWSVGLAGVMDTQYF.

Only a few counts were recorded for this clone. This rearrangement joins TRBV5-1 to TRBJ1-2; 7 bases line up with TRBD1. V dropped 4 bases and J dropped 6; count of bases not matched to a gene: 9. The CDR3 spans 14 residues. Germline V gene lookup returns CDR1 SGHRS and CDR2 YFSETQ. The CDR3 is CASSPLLTGDGYTF. The CDR3 DNA reads as TGCGCCAGCAGCCCTTTACTTACAGGGGATGGCTACACCTTC. Drawing the rest from reference TRBV5-1 and TRBJ1-2, the complete variable domain is KAGVTQTPRYLIKTRGQQVTLSCSPISGHRSVSWYQQTPGQGLQFLFEYFSETQRNKGNFPGRFSGRQFSNSRSEMNVSTLELGDSALYLCASSPLLTGDGYTFGSGTRLTVV.

The chain employs TRBV7-3 and TRBJ1-2; TRBD1 matches at 7 bases. The CDR3 sequence is 14 residues long. V was pared by 5 bases and J by 4 bases, with 7 bases of the junction left unmatched. The germline V gene encodes CDR1 SGHTA and CDR2 FQGTGA. The CDR3 coding sequence is TGTGCCAGCAGCACACGGGACAGCTCCTATGGCTACACCTTC. It translates to CASSTRDSSYGYTF.

The rearrangement uses TRBV28 and TRBJ1-2, with D perhaps TRBD1 (6 bases). Germline V CDR1 and CDR2: MDHEN, SYDVKM. V was cut by 6 bases and J by 8 bases, with 13 bases left in between. CDR3 length equals 12 residues. The CDR3 bases are TGTGCCAGCAGCCCACAGGGATTGGGCTACACCTTC. Translating gives CASSPQGLGYTF.

A single count supports this clone. For the CDR3, the DNA is TGTGCCAGCAGTGATTCCACGGGGGGAGGCACTGAAGCTTTCTTT. Encoded protein: CASSDSTGGGTEAFF. The chain joins TRBV25-1 to TRBJ1-1; perhaps TRBD1 as D (5 bases). There are 15 residues in the CDR3. V lost 3 bases and J 4 bases, leaving 15 bases between the germline ends. Germline V gives CDR1 MGHDK, CDR2 SYGVNS. The whole variable domain, remainder taken from reference TRBV25-1 and TRBJ1-1, is EADIYQTPRYLVIGTGKKITLECSQTMGHDKMYWYQQDPGMELHLIHYSYGVNSTEKGDLSSESTVSRIRTEHFPLTLESARPSHTSQYLCASSDSTGGGTEAFFGQGTRLTVV.

The genes are TRBV6-5 and TRBJ1-6, with D unclear. V dropped 2 bases and J dropped 7 bases, with 6 bases sitting between them. The CDR3 covers 13 residues. Germline-derived CDR1 and CDR2 are MNHEY and SVGAGI. The CDR3 nucleotides are TGTGCCAGCAGTTACCCGGGAAATTCACCCCTCCACTTT. Amino acid sequence: CASSYPGNSPLHF.

The CDR3, as DNA: TGTGCCAGCAGTTTAGAGAGGGGCTACACCTTC. As protein: CASSLERGYTF. V gene TRBV12-3 or TRBV12-4 combines with J gene TRBJ1-2, with D uncertain. The CDR3 has 11 residues. V lost 1 base and J lost 8, with 5 bases in between.

The CDR3 region is CASTTGGGTDTQYF. For the CDR3, the DNA is TGTGCCAGTACCACGGGAGGTGGCACAGATACGCAGTATTTT. V is TRBV19 and J is TRBJ2-3; 7 positions match TRBD2. V gave up 7 bases and J gave up 1 base; unmatched junction bases: 5. Germline CDR1 LNHDA, CDR2 SQIVND (reference sequence). The CDR3 is made up of 14 amino acids.

V gene TRBV7-8 combines with J gene TRBJ1-1; 7 nucleotides line up with TRBD1. Germline lookup yields CDR1 SGHVS and CDR2 FQNEAQ. The CDR3 spans 18 residues. Germline trimming cut 1 base from V and 0 bases from J; bases unmatched to any gene: 11. The CDR3 sequence: CASSLVSRRQGMNTEAFF. The CDR3 bases are TGTGCCAGCAGCTTAGTGAGCCGTAGACAGGGCATGAACACTGAAGCTTTCTTT.

The sample holds one count of this clone. The rearrangement joins TRBV4-2 to TRBJ2-4; D unclear. The CDR3 consists of 12 residues. V was cut by 0 bases and J by 7 bases, with 4 bases left in between. Germline V gives CDR1 LGHNA, CDR2 YNFKEQ. The CDR3 region has the DNA TGTGCCAGCAGCCAAGATCTGAACATTCAGTACTTC. It translates to CASSQDLNIQYF.

The chain couples TRBV27 to TRBJ1-5; 7 bases map to TRBD1. The CDR3 has 18 residues. Germline V lookup: CDR1 MNHEY, CDR2 SMNVEV (reference sequence). Trimming took 3 bases from V and 5 from J; bases not matched to a gene: 16. The CDR3 sequence: CASSFITTGFLKDQPQHF. In nucleotides, the CDR3 is TGTGCCAGCAGTTTCATCACGACAGGGTTCCTTAAGGATCAGCCCCAGCATTTT.

This chain links TRBV5-4 with TRBJ1-1; D possibly corresponds to TRBD1 (6 bases). V lost 0 bases to trimming and J lost 11 bases, with 20 bases between them. Germline values: CDR1 SGHNT, CDR2 YYREEE (reference sequence). The CDR3 is made up of 15 amino acids. This chain's CDR3 is CASSLDFRGTHGAFF. CDR3 in DNA: TGTGCCAGCAGCTTGGATTTCAGGGGCACCCATGGGGCTTTCTTT. Variable domain in full (rest from reference TRBV5-4 and TRBJ1-1): ETGVTQSPTHLIKTRGQQVTLRCSSQSGHNTVSWYQQALGQGPQFIFQYYREEENGRGNFPPRFSGLQFPNYSSELNVNALELDDSALYLCASSLDFRGTHGAFFGQGTRLTVV.